Below, 20 T cell receptor beta chains from the same sample are listed, as sequenced in a study of blood T cell repertoires in COVID-19. The method was immunoSEQ multiplex PCR; TCRdb's version includes in-frame clones alone and lacks a portion of them. Of about 210,000 clones in the sample, more than 75% were seen once. The specimen was peripheral blood. Receptors were obtained from a woman of 80 years or more with acute or convalescent COVID-19.

This clone has more than one count but fewer than ten. This sequence joins TRBV28 and TRBJ1-3, with a weak D call TRBD1 (6 bases). This CDR3 comprises 15 residues. V lost 8 bases to trimming and J lost 1 base, with 15 bases between them. Germline V CDR1 and CDR2: MDHEN, SYDVKM. The CDR3 protein is CASYSQGHSGNTIYF. For the CDR3, the DNA is TGTGCCAGCTACTCTCAGGGGCATTCTGGAAACACCATATATTTT.

The rearrangement joins TRBV3-1 (or the pseudogene TRBV3-2) to TRBJ1-2; no clear D gene. The CDR3 spans 14 residues. Germline V gene sequence: CDR1 LGHDT, CDR2 YNNKEL (reference sequence). V lost 1 base, J lost 8 bases, and 14 bases lay in between. CDR3 nucleotide sequence: TGTGCCAGCAGCCAAGTTCCCTCCTCTAGGGGCTACACCTTC. It encodes CASSQVPSSRGYTF.

The chain employs TRBV29-1 and TRBJ2-1; D perhaps matches TRBD1 (6 bases). The CDR3 extends over 15 amino acids. Per germline, CDR1 SQVTM and CDR2 ANQGSEA. Deletions cut 4 bases from V and 0 bases from J, with 13 bases between. The CDR3 DNA reads TGCAGCGTTGTAAGGGGGTCGAGCTCCTACAATGAGCAGTTCTTC. The encoded protein is CSVVRGSSSYNEQFF.

The chain combines TRBV11-2 with TRBJ2-1, with 10 nucleotides matching TRBD2. The CDR3 extends over 17 amino acids. The trim removed 2 bases at V and 4 bases at J, leaving 8 bases unmatched. Germline lookup yields CDR1 SGHAT and CDR2 FQNNGV. The CDR3 is CASSLTKTSGLYNEQFF. CDR3 nucleotide sequence: TGTGCCAGCAGCTTAACTAAGACTAGCGGGCTATACAATGAGCAGTTCTTC.

The genes are TRBV5-1 and TRBJ1-4; D not certain. CDR3 length equals 14 residues. Between the trimmed V and J ends, which lost 0 bases and 2 bases, there was a span of 5 bases. The germline V gene has CDR1 SGHRS and CDR2 YFSETQ. The CDR3 DNA reads as TGCGCCAGCAGCTTGGGAGGGACTAATGAAAAACTGTTTTTT. Encoded protein: CASSLGGTNEKLFF.

A few counts support this clone. The chain joins TRBV6-2 or TRBV6-3 to TRBJ1-5; D is possibly TRBD1 (5 bases). V lost 5 bases and J 4 bases, leaving 21 bases between the germline ends. CDR1 is MNHEY and CDR2 is SVGEGT in the germline V gene. CDR3 length: 17 residues. The CDR3 DNA reads TGTGCCAGCAGTCCGCCGATCTTCAGGGCCCGGAATCAGCCCCAGCATTTT. Its translation: CASSPPIFRARNQPQHF.

This clone was counted a single time. J is TRBJ1-1 and V is TRBV18; 8 bases map to TRBD1. With 2 bases clipped from V and 4 bases from J, the junction kept 3 bases outside the gene matches. The CDR3 contains 14 residues. CDR1 and CDR2 from the germline V gene are KGHSH and LQKENI. The DNA for the CDR3 is TGTGCCAGCTCACCAAACAGGGGGAGCACTGAAGCTTTCTTT. Its translation is CASSPNRGSTEAFF. Full variable domain (missing parts from reference TRBV18 and TRBJ1-1): NAGVMQNPRHLVRRRGQEARLRCSPMKGHSHVYWYRQLPEEGLKFMVYLQKENIIDESGMPKERFSAEFPKEGPSILRIQQVVRGDSAAYFCASSPNRGSTEAFFGQGTRLTVV.

This chain's CDR3 is CASFKGGSTEAFF. CDR3 bases: TGTGCCAGCTTCAAAGGAGGGTCCACTGAAGCTTTCTTT. The chain employs TRBV6-5 and TRBJ1-1; D is unclear. Germline CDR1 reads MNHEY; CDR2 reads SVGAGI. The CDR3 consists of 13 residues. Trimming took off 8 bases at V and 4 bases at J, with 14 bases between the two ends.

This clone was detected once. The chain is built from TRBV11-2 and TRBJ1-4; D might be TRBD1 (6 bases). The CDR3 has 17 residues. Germline V gene lookup returns CDR1 SGHAT and CDR2 FQNNGV. The V end lost 5 bases, the J end lost 0 bases, and 16 bases lay between the germline ends. The CDR3 spells CASSRQVGAATNEKLFF. In DNA form, the CDR3 reads TGTGCCAGCAGCCGTCAAGTGGGGGCGGCAACTAATGAAAAACTGTTTTTT. Variable domain in full (rest from reference TRBV11-2 and TRBJ1-4): EAGVAQSPRYKIIEKRQSVAFWCNPISGHATLYWYQQILGQGPKLLIQFQNNGVVDDSQLPKDRFSAERLKGVDSTLKIQPAKLEDSAVYLCASSRQVGAATNEKLFFGSGTQLSVL.

This clone was seen only once. This chain links TRBV5-1 with TRBJ1-5; perhaps TRBD1 as D (6 bases). The CDR3 totals 17 residues. The germline gives CDR1 SGHRS, CDR2 YFSETQ. Deletions cut 0 bases from V and 3 bases from J, with 16 bases between. This CDR3 reads CASSLAGGWLINQPQHF. CDR3 sequence (DNA): TGCGCCAGCAGCTTGGCGGGGGGCTGGCTTATCAATCAGCCCCAGCATTTT.

V gene TRBV4-3 combines with J gene TRBJ1-2; a possible D gene is TRBD1 (5 bases). CDR3 length: 14 amino acids. The germline V gene encodes CDR1 LGHNA and CDR2 YSLEER. V was trimmed by 6 bases and J by 2 bases, leaving 13 bases between them. CDR3 nucleotide sequence: TGCGCCAGCAGTCCCGGTCAGGGCAACTATGGCTACACCTTC. Encoded protein: CASSPGQGNYGYTF.

The genes are TRBV6-6 and TRBJ2-3; maybe TRBD1 (5 bases). V lost 6 bases and J lost 1, with 11 bases in between. Germline lookup yields CDR1 MNHNY and CDR2 SVGAGI (reference sequence). CDR3 size: 14 residues. CDR3 in DNA: TGTGCCAGCAGACCCGGCAGGGGCACAGATACGCAGTATTTT. Its translation is CASRPGRGTDTQYF.

The gene calls are TRBV9 and TRBJ1-1; no definite D call. V lost 2 bases and J lost 3, with 8 bases in between. Looked up from germline, CDR1 is SGDLS and CDR2 is YYNGEE. The CDR3 has 13 amino acids. The CDR3 nucleotides are TGTGCCAGCAGCGTCCACTATTACACTGAAGCTTTCTTT. This sequence encodes CASSVHYYTEAFF.

This sequence joins TRBV2 and TRBJ2-3; 8 bases match TRBD1. J lost 3 bases, V lost 9 bases, and 5 bases had no gene match. Germline assignment: CDR1 SNHLY and CDR2 FYNNEI. The CDR3 is 13 amino acids. Here the CDR3 reads CASTTGVTDTQYF. The DNA for the CDR3 is TGTGCCAGTACGACAGGGGTGACAGATACGCAGTATTTT.

The chain links TRBV7-9 to TRBJ1-1; no definite D call. The CDR3 extends over 13 amino acids. Trimming removed 3 bases at V and 5 bases at J, with 10 bases between. Germline V CDR1 and CDR2: SEHNR, FQNEAQ (reference sequence). The CDR3 DNA is TGTGCCAGCAGCTTGATCGCCCTAACTGAAGCTTTCTTT. Translation gives CASSLIALTEAFF.

The V call is TRBV3-1 (or the pseudogene TRBV3-2), the J call TRBJ2-1; D is perhaps TRBD1 (6 bases). CDR1 LGHDT and CDR2 YNNKEL come from the germline V gene (reference sequence). Trimming took off 3 bases at V and 15 bases at J, with 15 bases between the two ends. The CDR3 totals 12 residues. CDR3 coding DNA: TGTGCCAGCAGCCAGGACACAGGGATAGGGTTCTTC. Amino acid sequence: CASSQDTGIGFF.

The chain links TRBV29-1 to TRBJ2-7, with 11 bases matching TRBD1. There are 12 residues in the CDR3. After removal of 8 bases from V and 6 bases from J, the junction contained 6 bases not matched to a gene. Germline V gene lookup returns CDR1 SQVTM and CDR2 ANQGSEA. CDR3: CSSGTGGGEQYF. The CDR3 DNA sequence: TGCAGCTCCGGGACAGGGGGGGGCGAGCAGTACTTC.

The chain employs TRBV19 and TRBJ2-5; TRBD1 agrees at 9 bases. The CDR3 spans 15 residues. Per germline, CDR1 LNHDA and CDR2 SQIVND (reference sequence). Trimming removed 4 bases from V and 2 bases from J; junction bases left unmatched: 5. CDR3 in amino acids: CASSKTGGYQETQYF. CDR3 nucleotides: TGTGCCAGTAGTAAAACAGGGGGCTATCAAGAGACCCAGTACTTC.

The genes are TRBV20-1 and TRBJ1-1; 7 nucleotides line up with TRBD1. This CDR3 is built from 15 residues. Germline lookup yields CDR1 DFQATT and CDR2 SNEGSKA (reference sequence). The junction had 7 bases not matched to a gene; V was cut back by 3 bases and J by 0 bases. CDR3 residues: CSASPGQKLNTEAFF. CDR3 in DNA: TGCAGTGCTAGTCCGGGACAGAAGTTGAACACTGAAGCTTTCTTT.

The CDR3 here is CASSYSWGQANYGYTF. CDR3 bases: TGTGCCAGCAGTTACTCGTGGGGACAAGCTAACTATGGCTACACCTTC. The chain employs TRBV6-5 and TRBJ1-2; D is perhaps TRBD1 (6 bases). The CDR3 spans 16 residues. V shed 0 bases and J shed 0 bases, with 11 bases lying between them. CDR1 is MNHEY and CDR2 is SVGAGI in the germline V gene.